These 15 T cell receptor beta chains came from one sample sequenced in a study of radiotherapy plus CTLA-4 blockade in lung cancer. Libraries were prepared by immunoSEQ multiplex PCR; TCRdb keeps only in-frame clonotypes and omits some of them. The profile shows tens of thousands of clones, about four fifths of them singletons. Sequencing was performed on peripheral blood, taken from a patient treated with radiotherapy plus ipilimumab. Receptors originate from a human donor with non-small cell lung cancer who had stable disease on radiotherapy plus ipilimumab.

The rearrangement links TRBV28 to TRBJ2-3, with 12 bases matching TRBD1. The V gene's germline CDR1 is MDHEN and CDR2 SYDVKM. The trim removed 3 bases at V and 7 bases at J, leaving 8 bases unmatched. The CDR3 totals 16 residues. The CDR3 protein is CASSLYGTGGANTQYF. The CDR3 nucleotides read TGTGCCAGCAGTTTGTATGGGACAGGGGGCGCGAATACGCAGTATTTT.

The gene calls are TRBV7-2 and TRBJ1-1, with TRBD1 matching 7 bases. Germline-derived CDR1 and CDR2 are SGHTA and FQGNSA. V dropped 5 bases and J dropped 5; count of bases not matched to a gene: 5. The CDR3 contains 13 residues. The chain's CDR3 is CASSQGQTTEAFF. The CDR3 bases are TGTGCCAGCAGCCAGGGACAGACAACTGAAGCTTTCTTT.

This clone appeared a few times. This chain connects TRBV4-1 to TRBJ1-2; 8 nucleotides agree with TRBD1. The V gene end was trimmed by 3 bases and the J gene end by 4 bases; junction bases not matched to a gene: 10. The CDR3 contains 16 residues. Germline V CDR1 and CDR2: MGHRA, YSYEKL. CDR3 coding DNA: TGCGCCAGCAGCCATCCTATCACCGGGACAGGCTATGGCTACACCTTC. It translates to CASSHPITGTGYGYTF.

The V gene is TRBV28, the J gene TRBJ2-5, with D possibly TRBD2 on 6 matching bases. CDR1 and CDR2 (germline): MDHEN, SYDVKM. Between the trimmed V and J ends, which lost 3 bases and 3 bases, there was a span of 11 bases. The CDR3 extends over 14 amino acids. The CDR3 sequence is CASSLGGGKETQYF. CDR3 nucleotide sequence: TGTGCCAGCAGTTTGGGGGGTGGGAAAGAGACCCAGTACTTC.

J is TRBJ1-1 and V is TRBV5-1, with D unresolved. Germline V gives CDR1 SGHRS, CDR2 YFSETQ. Trimming pared 0 bases from V and 1 base from J, leaving 10 bases between. This CDR3 comprises 15 residues. This CDR3 reads CASSLDRVPNTEAFF. In nucleotides, the CDR3 is TGCGCCAGCAGCTTGGACCGGGTTCCGAACACTGAAGCTTTCTTT.

This clone has just one count. Here the CDR3 reads CASSEQGNTEAFF. The DNA of the CDR3 is TGCGCCAGCAGTGAACAGGGGAACACTGAAGCTTTCTTT. The chain couples TRBV10-1 to TRBJ1-1; the D gene is possibly TRBD1 (6 bases). Germline CDR1 reads WNHNN; CDR2 reads SYGVQD (reference sequence). The ends were cut back, 3 bases at V and 1 base at J, with 6 bases in the middle. The CDR3 is made up of 13 amino acids.

The V gene is TRBV5-1, the J gene TRBJ2-5; 7 nucleotides line up with TRBD1. Unmatched junction bases numbered 2, after V lost 3 bases and J lost 0 bases. The germline gives CDR1 SGHRS, CDR2 YFSETQ. This CDR3 comprises 14 residues. DNA for the CDR3: TGCGCCAGCAGCTGGGGGACAGACCAAGAGACCCAGTACTTC. Protein product: CASSWGTDQETQYF.

The CDR3 DNA follows: TGTGCCAGCAGCCTCTCAGGGTTGGAGCAGTACTTC. As protein: CASSLSGLEQYF. This rearrangement joins TRBV7-2 to TRBJ2-7; possibly TRBD1 for D (5 bases). This CDR3 is 12 amino acids long. Germline assignment: CDR1 SGHTA and CDR2 FQGNSA. The germline V and J ends were trimmed by 5 bases and 7 bases, with 12 bases remaining between them. Combining the CDR3 with reference TRBV7-2 and TRBJ2-7 gives the whole variable domain GAGVSQSPSNKVTEKGKDVELRCDPISGHTALYWYRQSLGQGLEFLIYFQGNSAPDKSGLPSDRFSAERTGGSVSTLTIQRTQQEDSAVYLCASSLSGLEQYFGPGTRLTVT.

This clone was seen a few times. This chain connects TRBV7-9 to TRBJ2-3, with D perhaps matching TRBD2 (6 bases). The CDR3 spans 14 residues. The germline V gene has CDR1 SEHNR and CDR2 FQNEAQ (reference sequence). V dropped 4 bases and J dropped 4 bases, with 12 bases sitting between them. CDR3: CASSYSGEADTQYF. In DNA form, the CDR3 reads TGTGCCAGCAGCTATAGCGGTGAGGCAGATACGCAGTATTTT.

The rearrangement joins TRBV7-3 to TRBJ2-2, with 13 bases fitting TRBD2. This CDR3 has 18 residues. CDR1 is SGHTA and CDR2 is FQGTGA in the germline V gene. Trimming took 5 bases from V and 3 from J; bases not matched to a gene: 9. The CDR3 nucleotides are TGTGCCAGCAGCCCCACACTAGCGGGAGGGCCGGACACCGGGGAGCTGTTTTTT. Amino acids: CASSPTLAGGPDTGELFF.

The chain links TRBV30 to TRBJ1-2; D perhaps matches TRBD1 (6 bases). The CDR3 covers 13 residues. V gave up 2 bases and J gave up 7 bases, with 14 bases separating them. Germline lookup yields CDR1 GTSNPN and CDR2 SVGIG (reference sequence). Here the CDR3 DNA reads TGTGCCTGGAGTACAGGGTTTTCTACTGGCTACACCTTC. Its protein is CAWSTGFSTGYTF.

This chain joins TRBV10-3 and TRBJ2-3; D gene unclear. V lost 2 bases, J lost 4 bases, and 7 bases lay in between. Germline V gene lookup returns CDR1 ENHRY and CDR2 SYGVKD. The CDR3 has 13 amino acids. The CDR3 DNA reads TGTGCCATCAGTGAGGCTCGGGCAGATACGCAGTATTTT. Translation: CAISEARADTQYF.

The chain carries TRBV11-2 and TRBJ2-3; D unresolved. Germline V gene sequence: CDR1 SGHAT, CDR2 FQNNGV. Trimming left V 2 bases short and J 3 bases short, with 12 bases between. The CDR3 contains 15 residues. CDR3 in amino acids: CASSLSDGKTDTQYF. Written as DNA, the CDR3 is TGTGCCAGCAGCTTATCTGATGGCAAGACAGATACGCAGTATTTT.

The chain combines TRBV5-1 with TRBJ1-1, with D tentatively TRBD1 (6 bases). Trimming left V 3 bases short and J 8 bases short, with 17 bases between. CDR1 and CDR2 from the germline V gene are SGHRS and YFSETQ. This CDR3 has 14 amino acids. The CDR3 region is CASSSQGERGEAFF. CDR3 nucleotide sequence: TGCGCCAGCAGCTCACAGGGTGAACGCGGGGAAGCTTTCTTT.

This sequence joins TRBV7-9 and TRBJ1-6; weak D call: TRBD1 (5 bases). The CDR3 spans 14 residues. Germline V CDR1 and CDR2: SEHNR, FQNEAQ (reference sequence). V lost 6 bases to trimming and J lost 4 bases, with 10 bases between them. The CDR3 DNA reads TGTGCCAGCAGTGGGGGACGGTATAATTCACCCCTCCACTTT. Amino acids: CASSGGRYNSPLHF.